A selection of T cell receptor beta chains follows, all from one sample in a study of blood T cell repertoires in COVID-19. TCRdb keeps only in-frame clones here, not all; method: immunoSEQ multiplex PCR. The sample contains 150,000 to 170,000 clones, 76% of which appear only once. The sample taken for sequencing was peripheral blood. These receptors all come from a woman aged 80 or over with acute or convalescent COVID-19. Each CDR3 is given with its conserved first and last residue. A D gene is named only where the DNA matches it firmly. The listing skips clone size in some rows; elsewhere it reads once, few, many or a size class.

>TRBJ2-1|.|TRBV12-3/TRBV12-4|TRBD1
TGTGCCAGCAGTTTAGGGGACAGAAATGAGCAGTTCTTC
CASSLGDRNEQFF
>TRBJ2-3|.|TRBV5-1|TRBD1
TGCGCCAGCAGCTTGGTTGGGACAGGGGGCGGCAATAGCGGTCAGATGAGGGCAGATACGCAGTATTTT
CASSLVGTGGGNSGQMRADTQYF
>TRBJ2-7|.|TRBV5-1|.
TGCGCCAGCAGCTTGACGGGAGAACCCTACGAGCAGTACTTC
CASSLTGEPYEQYF
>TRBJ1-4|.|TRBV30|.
TGTGCCTGGAACTCCGGGACATCGTTGGAAAAACTGTTTTTT
CAWNSGTSLEKLFF
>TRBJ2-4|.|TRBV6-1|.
TGTGCCAGCAGTGAACCCGGGCGGCGGGGAAAGACGGTGGGAGACATTCAGTACTTC
CASSEPGRRGKTVGDIQYF
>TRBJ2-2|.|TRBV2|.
TGTGCCAGCAGTTATCAGTCGAACACCGGGGAGCTGTTTTTT
CASSYQSNTGELFF
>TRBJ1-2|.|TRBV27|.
TGTGCCAGCAGTTTCCGTTCGGGTCTCTATGGCTACACCTTC
CASSFRSGLYGYTF
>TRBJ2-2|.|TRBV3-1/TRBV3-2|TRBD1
TGTGCCAGCAGCCGAAGACTGACAGGGACGAACACCGGGGAGCTGTTTTTT
CASSRRLTGTNTGELFF
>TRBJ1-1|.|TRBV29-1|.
TGCAGCGTTGAAGAGCAGGCAGGCACTGAAGCTTTCTTT
CSVEEQAGTEAFF
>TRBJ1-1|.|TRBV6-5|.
TGTGCCAGCAGTCCCGGGACACTGAACACTGAAGCTTTCTTT
CASSPGTLNTEAFF
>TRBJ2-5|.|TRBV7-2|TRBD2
TGTGCCAGCAGCGATCAGCGGGGATACCAAGAGACCCAGTACTTC
CASSDQRGYQETQYF
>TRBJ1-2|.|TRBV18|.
TGTGCCAGCTCACCGGGCGGGGGCAGTAACTATGGCTACACCTTC
CASSPGGGSNYGYTF
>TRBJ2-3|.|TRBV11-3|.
TGTGCCAGCAGCTCCCCTAGAGGAGATACGCAGTATTTT
CASSSPRGDTQYF
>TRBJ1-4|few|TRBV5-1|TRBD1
TGCGCCAGCAGCCTCGGACAGGCAACTAATGAAAAACTGTTTTTT
CASSLGQATNEKLFF
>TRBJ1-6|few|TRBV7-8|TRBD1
TGTGCCAGCAGCTTACTAGACAGGGTTAATTCACCCCTCCACTTT
CASSLLDRVNSPLHF
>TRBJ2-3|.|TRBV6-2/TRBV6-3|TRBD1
TGTGCCAGCAGTTACTCAGGACAGGGCGGTACAGATACGCAGTATTTT
CASSYSGQGGTDTQYF
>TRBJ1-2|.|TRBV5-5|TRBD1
TGTGCCAGCAGCTCACAGGGGGGGACTAACTATGGCTACACCTTC
CASSSQGGTNYGYTF
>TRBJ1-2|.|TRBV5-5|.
TGTGCCAGCAGCTTTTGGGCAGGGAATGGCTACACCTTC
CASSFWAGNGYTF
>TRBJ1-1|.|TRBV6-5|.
TGTGCCAGCAGAAACCCGGGCACTGAAGCTTTCTTT
CASRNPGTEAFF
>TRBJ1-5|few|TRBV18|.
TGTGCCAGCTCAAGTCAAGGGAGTAGGGATCAGCCCCAGCATTTT
CASSSQGSRDQPQHF
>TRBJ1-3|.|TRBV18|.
TGTGCCAGCTCACGACAACGAAAGGCTGGAAACACCATATATTTT
CASSRQRKAGNTIYF
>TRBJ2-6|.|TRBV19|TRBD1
TGTGCCAGTAGTGAGACAGGGTGGACTGGGGCCAACGTCCTGACTTTC
CASSETGWTGANVLTF
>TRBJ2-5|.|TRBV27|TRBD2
TGTGCCACCCAGGAGGGACTAGGACTTCGAGAGACCCAGTACTTC
CATQEGLGLRETQYF
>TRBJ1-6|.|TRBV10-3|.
TGTGCCATCAGTGAATTGGGGCAGGGTTCACCCCTCCACTTT
CAISELGQGSPLHF
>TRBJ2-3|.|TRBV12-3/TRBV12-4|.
TGTGCCAGCAGTTTCTCCGATACGCAGTATTTT
CASSFSDTQYF
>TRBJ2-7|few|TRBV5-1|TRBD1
TGCGCCAGCAGCTTGAACAGGGGCTACGAGCAGTACTTC
CASSLNRGYEQYF
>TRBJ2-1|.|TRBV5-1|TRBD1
TGCGCCAGCAGCTCCCCGGACAGGGCGGACAATGAGCAGTTCTTC
CASSSPDRADNEQFF
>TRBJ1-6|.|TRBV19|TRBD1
TGTGCCAGTAGTACTCGGACAGGGGGGATAGGATCACCCCTCCACTTT
CASSTRTGGIGSPLHF
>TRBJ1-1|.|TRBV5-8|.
TGTGCCAGCAGCTTGGTTTCGCTGAGAGCTTTCTTT
CASSLVSLRAFF
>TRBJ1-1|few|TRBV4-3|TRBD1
TGCGCCAGCAGCCAAGAGGGACAGGGTGGAAGCACTGAAGCTTTCTTT
CASSQEGQGGSTEAFF
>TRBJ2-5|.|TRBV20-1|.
TGCAGTGCTAGTGGCGGGACTTTACAAGAGACCCAGTACTTC
CSASGGTLQETQYF
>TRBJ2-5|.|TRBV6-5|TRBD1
TGTGCCAGCAGCCTCCTGAGACAGGGGGTCCCCCGGTACTTC
CASSLLRQGVPRYF
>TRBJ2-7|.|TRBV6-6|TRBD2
TGTGCCAGCAGTAGGGGACTAGCGGACTACGAGCAGTACTTC
CASSRGLADYEQYF
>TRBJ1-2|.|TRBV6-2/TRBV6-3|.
TGTGCCAGCAGTTTTTTCCCTACTAACTATGGCTACACCTTC
CASSFFPTNYGYTF
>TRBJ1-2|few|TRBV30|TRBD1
TGTGCCTGGAGTGTAAGGGGGCGGCTTGGCTACACCTTC
CAWSVRGRLGYTF
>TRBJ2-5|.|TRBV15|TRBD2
TGTGCCACCAGCAGAGATCCCGGACTAGCGGGAGGGGGTGGGGAGACCCAGTACTTC
CATSRDPGLAGGGGETQYF
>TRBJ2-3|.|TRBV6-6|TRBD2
TGTGCCAGCAGCCTCGGGAGGTACACAGATACGCAGTATTTT
CASSLGRYTDTQYF
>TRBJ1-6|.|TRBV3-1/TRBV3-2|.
TGTGCCAGCAGCCCCAGCGCGGGTGCCCATTCACCCCTCCACTTT
CASSPSAGAHSPLHF
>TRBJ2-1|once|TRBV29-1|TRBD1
TGCAGCGTTAGGACAGGGCGCCAGAATGAGCAGTTCTTC
CSVRTGRQNEQFF
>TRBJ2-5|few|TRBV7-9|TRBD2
TGTGCCAGCAGCTTAGACACGGGAGGAAGGGGAACCCAGTACTTC
CASSLDTGGRGTQYF
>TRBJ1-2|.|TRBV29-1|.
TGCAGCGTTGCTGAATCGGTCGCGGCGGTGGAGACCTTC
CSVAESVAAVETF
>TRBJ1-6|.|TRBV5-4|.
TGTGCCAGCCTCGACAGAAAATCTAATTCACCCCTCCACTTT
CASLDRKSNSPLHF
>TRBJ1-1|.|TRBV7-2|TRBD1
TGTGCCAGCACCCTTTTAGACAGGGGATCAACTGAAGCTTTCTTT
CASTLLDRGSTEAFF